Described below is a single T cell receptor (beta chain) sequence and its context. TCRdb re-called the 5' RACE reads and shows each CDR3 protein once, DNA omitted. In all, the sample yields about 260,000 distinct CDR3 sequences. This CDR3 is 16 amino acids long. Germline CDR1 reads MNHEY; CDR2 reads SMNVEV (reference sequence). The data originate from a study of T cells expressing NK-cell markers. Across the whole study: Out of eight donors sequenced, seven tested HCMV-seropositive and the remaining one seronegative.

The gene calls are TRBV27 and TRBJ1-6. Sequenced: blood T cells: a sorted CD56 or NKG2C T cell subset, CD4+ or CD8+ T cells, or bulk PBMC T cells (not recorded which). This receptor was identified in a man between 18 and 35 years old in good health. CDR3 residues: CASSFSTVGNNSPLHF.